This TCR beta chain was found in a study of cytomegalovirus exposure and HLA in healthy donors. Findings of the study overall: There were some public TCRs occurring in many donors, but most TCR sequences were rare.

The CDR3 covers 15 residues. Per germline, CDR1 MDHEN and CDR2 SYDVKM. V shed 2 bases and J shed 0 bases, with 9 bases lying between them. Worth noting for this clone: The target antigen is unknown.

Sequencing used immunoSEQ multiplex PCR; TCRdb keeps in-frame clones, though not all of them. Among 220,000 or so clones listed, roughly 83% were seen once. The sequence derives from a young woman in good health and CMV-seropositive. The chain recombines TRBV28 with TRBJ2-3; D is undetermined. What was sequenced was PBMCs. CDR3 bases: TGTGCCAGCAGTTTAGGGCCGCTTAGCACAGATACGCAGTATTTT. Translating gives CASSLGPLSTDTQYF.